One and the same sample provided the 18 T cell receptor beta chains below, sequenced in a study of shared clonotypes between healthy human individuals. TCRdb keeps only in-frame clones here, not all; method: immunoSEQ multiplex PCR. The table lists millions of clones, roughly 96% of them singletons. Material: naive CD4+ T cells sorted from blood. The subset was: CD45RA+ positively selected. All receptors derive from a man aged 18-30 years in good health.

J is TRBJ2-5 and V is TRBV6-1; no reliable D call. V was clipped by 7 bases and J by 0 bases, with 6 bases between them. The CDR3 has 12 residues. Germline values: CDR1 MNHNS, CDR2 SASEGT. CDR3 sequence reads: CASITYQETQYF. In nucleotides, the CDR3 is TGTGCCAGCATCACGTACCAAGAGACCCAGTACTTC.

The chain is built from TRBV19 and TRBJ1-1, with D hard to call. Germline loops: CDR1 LNHDA, CDR2 SQIVND (reference sequence). V dropped 7 bases and J dropped 8 bases, with 23 bases sitting between them. The CDR3 is made up of 15 amino acids. The CDR3 loop reads CASNNPGRRPKEAFF. Here the CDR3 DNA reads TGTGCCAGTAACAACCCCGGGCGGCGGCCGAAGGAAGCTTTCTTT.

The V call is TRBV19, the J call TRBJ1-4; D gene unclear. V lost 7 bases and J 0 bases, leaving 9 bases between the germline ends. This CDR3 contains 14 residues. Germline lookup yields CDR1 LNHDA and CDR2 SQIVND (reference sequence). CDR3 sequence (DNA): TGTGCCAGTAATGACGGACCAACTAATGAAAAACTGTTTTTT. Encoded protein: CASNDGPTNEKLFF.

Of note for this clone: Other DNA sequences within the sample encode an identical CDR3. This chain uses TRBV6-5 with TRBJ1-2; TRBD1 matches at 8 bases. V lost 5 bases, J lost 2 bases, and 4 bases stayed unmatched. CDR3 size: 14 residues. Germline CDR1 reads MNHEY; CDR2 reads SVGAGI. This CDR3 reads CASSPRTGNYGYTF. The CDR3 DNA is TGTGCCAGCAGTCCCCGGACAGGGAACTATGGCTACACCTTC.

CDR3 DNA sequence: TGTGCCAGCAGCGCCCGACTAGCGCATAGCACAGATACGCAGTATTTT. It codes for CASSARLAHSTDTQYF. The chain employs TRBV11-1 and TRBJ2-3; TRBD2 agrees at 8 bases. V lost 5 bases to trimming and J lost 0 bases; unmatched junction nucleotides: 7. Looked up from germline, CDR1 is SGHAT and CDR2 is FQDESV (reference sequence). There are 16 residues in the CDR3.

CDR3 residues: CAISKGQGDYNEQFF. CDR3 nucleotides: TGTGCCATCAGTAAGGGACAGGGGGACTACAATGAGCAGTTCTTC. V usage is TRBV10-3 and J usage is TRBJ2-1, with 11 bases fitting TRBD1. Germline CDR1 and CDR2: ENHRY and SYGVKD. V shed 5 bases and J 3 bases; nucleotides not matched to a gene: 3. The CDR3 length is 15 residues.

The chain is built from TRBV27 and TRBJ2-3; D is unresolved. The CDR3 totals 14 residues. The germline V gene has CDR1 MNHEY and CDR2 SMNVEV (reference sequence). Between the trimmed V and J ends, which lost 5 bases and 0 bases, there was a span of 9 bases. This CDR3 is CASSRDLSTDTQYF. In nucleotides, the CDR3 is TGTGCCAGCAGTCGAGATTTAAGCACAGATACGCAGTATTTT.

This clone was recorded a few times. The gene calls are TRBV25-1 and TRBJ1-1; D gene uncertain. Germline V gene sequence: CDR1 MGHDK, CDR2 SYGVNS. This CDR3 spans 11 amino acids. Trimming removed 6 bases at V and 3 bases at J, with 5 bases between. CDR3 DNA: TGTGCCAGCAGCCTATACACTGAAGCTTTCTTT. Translating it yields CASSLYTEAFF.

This chain connects TRBV5-8 to TRBJ2-3, with D uncertain. Germline V gene sequence: CDR1 SGHTS, CDR2 YDEGEE. V dropped 0 bases and J dropped 2 bases, with 7 bases sitting between them. CDR3 length equals 14 residues. CDR3 amino acids: CASSLGLVTDTQYF. The CDR3, as DNA: TGTGCCAGCAGCTTGGGGCTTGTCACAGATACGCAGTATTTT.

On this clone itself: Other DNA variants within this sample encode the same CDR3. CDR3 region: CASRGDGYEQYF. The CDR3 coding sequence is TGTGCCAGCAGAGGGGACGGCTACGAGCAGTACTTC. This rearrangement joins TRBV2 to TRBJ2-7, with D perhaps being TRBD1 or TRBD2 (5 bases each). The CDR3 is 12 residues long. The germline V gene encodes CDR1 SNHLY and CDR2 FYNNEI. Trimming took 6 bases from V and 3 from J, leaving 9 bases between them.

This rearrangement joins TRBV18 to TRBJ1-6; TRBD1 matches 7 bases. Germline CDR1 and CDR2: KGHSH and LQKENI. The CDR3 is 19 residues long. V lost 4 bases and J lost 2; bases outside the gene matches: 14. For the CDR3, the DNA is TGTGCCAGCTCACAAGGGGGCAGGGTGAAAATCCCCTATAATTCACCCCTCCACTTT. Translating it yields CASSQGGRVKIPYNSPLHF.

The genes are TRBV28 and TRBJ2-7; 8 positions agree with TRBD1. V lost 1 base and J lost 2; bases outside the gene matches: 4. CDR1 and CDR2 from the germline V gene are MDHEN and SYDVKM. The CDR3 loop spans 15 amino acids. The CDR3, as DNA: TGTGCCAGCAGTTTATCCTCACAGGGGGCCTACGAGCAGTACTTC. Translated: CASSLSSQGAYEQYF.

This rearrangement joins TRBV10-3 to TRBJ1-1; TRBD1 aligns across 9 bases. Germline V lookup: CDR1 ENHRY, CDR2 SYGVKD. CDR3 length equals 15 residues. The trim removed 6 bases at V and 8 bases at J, leaving 13 bases unmatched. CDR3: CAIRGPGTGLVEAFF. The CDR3 coding sequence is TGTGCCATCAGAGGTCCCGGGACAGGGTTGGTCGAAGCTTTCTTT.

On this clone itself: The conserved phenylalanine or tryptophan is not found at the CDR3 terminus, so this likely reflects a read error. The rearrangement joins TRBV12-5 to TRBJ2-7; maybe TRBD2 (6 bases). Trimming shortened V by 7 bases and J by 3 bases, and 22 bases separated the two germline ends. The germline V gene encodes CDR1 LGHNT and CDR2 FRNRAP. CDR3 size: 16 residues. CDR3 DNA: TGTGCTAGTGCCCCACCAGCCGCGACGGGGGTCTACGAGCAGTACCTC. Translated: CASAPPAATGVYEQYL.

The CDR3 spells CAISESDPRGGDRQPQHF. The CDR3 DNA sequence: TGTGCCATCAGTGAGTCGGACCCCCGAGGGGGAGATAGACAGCCCCAGCATTTT. The chain links TRBV10-3 to TRBJ1-5; weak D call: TRBD1 (6 bases). Trimming removed 0 bases from V and 7 bases from J, with 22 bases in between. This CDR3 spans 18 amino acids. The germline V gene has CDR1 ENHRY and CDR2 SYGVKD.

The J gene is TRBJ1-5, the V gene TRBV30; 7 bases agree with TRBD1. J was trimmed by 4 bases and V by 2 bases; bases with no gene match: 8. The V gene's germline CDR1 is GTSNPN and CDR2 SVGIG (reference sequence). The CDR3 loop spans 15 amino acids. CDR3 coding DNA: TGTGCCTGGAGTCCCTCCGGGACAGATAATCAGCCCCAGCATTTT. Its protein product is CAWSPSGTDNQPQHF.

This clone was counted a single time. The CDR3 is CASSLMNREHYEQYF. CDR3 DNA: TGTGCCAGCAGCTTGATGAACAGGGAGCATTACGAGCAGTACTTC. V and J are TRBV5-4 and TRBJ2-7, with D possibly TRBD1 on 6 matching bases. The CDR3 has 15 residues. Between the trimmed V and J ends, which lost 1 base and 4 bases, there was a span of 15 bases. Germline-derived CDR1 and CDR2 are SGHNT and YYREEE (reference sequence).

CDR3 sequence reads: CASSFGGNSYEQYF. The CDR3 nucleotides are TGTGCCAGCAGTTTTGGGGGTAACTCCTACGAGCAGTACTTC. The rearrangement uses TRBV25-1 and TRBJ2-7, with D perhaps being TRBD1 or TRBD2 (5 bases each). Germline V gene lookup returns CDR1 MGHDK and CDR2 SYGVNS. V gave up 5 bases and J gave up 0 bases, with 11 bases separating them. The CDR3 is made up of 14 amino acids.